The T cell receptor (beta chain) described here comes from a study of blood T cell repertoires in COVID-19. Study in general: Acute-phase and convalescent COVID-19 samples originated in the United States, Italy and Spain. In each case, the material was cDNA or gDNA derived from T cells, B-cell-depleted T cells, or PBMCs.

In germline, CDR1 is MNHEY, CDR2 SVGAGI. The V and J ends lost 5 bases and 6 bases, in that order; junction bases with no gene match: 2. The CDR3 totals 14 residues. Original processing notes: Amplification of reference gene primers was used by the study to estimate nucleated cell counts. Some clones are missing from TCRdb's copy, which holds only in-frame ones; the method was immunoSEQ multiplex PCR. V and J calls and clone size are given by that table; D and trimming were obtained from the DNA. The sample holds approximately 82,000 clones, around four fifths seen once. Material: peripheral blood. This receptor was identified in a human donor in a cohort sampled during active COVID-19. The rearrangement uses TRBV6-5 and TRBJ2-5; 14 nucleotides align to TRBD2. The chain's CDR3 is CASSRTSGGQTQYF. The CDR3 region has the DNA TGTGCCAGCAGTAGGACTAGCGGGGGGCAGACCCAGTACTTC.